The clone carrying this T cell receptor beta chain was recorded at least ten times. Its antigen is as yet unknown. Patients had received no treatment of any kind before thyroid surgery. There are 16 residues in the CDR3. V shed 0 bases and J shed 1 base, with 12 bases lying between them. Germline V lookup: CDR1 SGDLS, CDR2 YYNGEE. These data belong to a study of metastatic and nonmetastatic thyroid tumors. At the level of the study: Across peripheral blood and tumor or nodule tissue samples taken from malignant and benign thyroid patients, the repertoires were compared with one another.

Study observations and caveats: Reports indicated that malignant thyroid tumors showed significantly higher TCR beta diversity than benign nodules did, in blood and tumor.

Original analysis: The study took CDR3 differences across clinicopathological groups and made a distant-metastasis classifier for papillary thyroid cancer from them. TCRdb re-processed the PCR reads through MiXCR. For this entry, the V and J calls and clone size follow TCRdb and not the study's own pipeline. Among around 18,000 clones listed, 9.5% to 15% were seen once. The receptor was derived from a female donor with papillary thyroid cancer or a benign thyroid nodule (not recorded which). Some clones in this sample may be carry-over from other donors' samples. The sample taken for sequencing was tumor tissue. The chain is built from TRBV9 and TRBJ2-3; possibly TRBD1 or TRBD2 for D (6 bases each). CDR3 coding DNA: TGTGCCAGCAGCGTAGAAGGAAGGGGGGGCACAGATACGCAGTATTTT. This codes for CASSVEGRGGTDTQYF.